This TCR beta chain was sequenced for a study of T cell repertoires in cytomegalovirus infection. Study summary: Well-studied HLA-B-restricted CMV epitopes were used in the study alongside recently identified HLA-C-restricted ones.

This clonotype was seen a handful of times. Its antigen is unknown. In TCRdb, the reads were re-called with MiXCR into one record per CDR3 protein. The sample includes some 940,000 distinct CDR3 sequences, around 30% of them seen just once. J lost 1 base, V lost 3 bases, and 12 bases had no gene match. The CDR3 is made up of 18 amino acids. Germline CDR1 MDHEN, CDR2 SYDVKM. Specimen: cultured CD8+ T cells from PBMCs, collected from culture after CMV antigen stimulation. The chain links TRBV28 to TRBJ1-5, with TRBD1 matching over 7 bases. This clonotype was obtained from a human donor in good health (CMV status not recorded). Some clones in this sample may be carry-over from other donors' samples. The DNA of the CDR3 is TGTGCCAGCAGTTTCGACAGGGTTATGTCTGGGAGCAATCAGCCCCAGCATTTT. The encoded protein is CASSFDRVMSGSNQPQHF.